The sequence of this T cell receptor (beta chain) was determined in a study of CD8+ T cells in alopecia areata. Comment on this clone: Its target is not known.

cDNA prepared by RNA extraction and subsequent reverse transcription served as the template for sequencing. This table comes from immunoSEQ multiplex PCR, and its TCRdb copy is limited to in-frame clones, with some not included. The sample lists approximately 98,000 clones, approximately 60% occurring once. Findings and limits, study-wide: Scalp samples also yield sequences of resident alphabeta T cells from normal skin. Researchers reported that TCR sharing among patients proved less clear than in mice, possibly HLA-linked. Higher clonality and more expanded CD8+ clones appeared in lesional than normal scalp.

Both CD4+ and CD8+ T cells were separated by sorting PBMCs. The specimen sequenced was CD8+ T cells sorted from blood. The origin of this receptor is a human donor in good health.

The CDR3 sequence: CASSPFGGLAGPGQGDTQYF. CDR3 in DNA: TGTGCCAGCAGCCCTTTCGGGGGACTAGCGGGTCCAGGCCAAGGAGATACGCAGTATTTT. The V gene is TRBV13, the J gene TRBJ2-3; 12 nucleotides align to TRBD2. Trimming removed 5 bases from V and 5 bases from J; junction bases left unmatched: 20. Germline V gives CDR1 PRHDT, CDR2 FYEKMQ (reference sequence). The CDR3 is 20 amino acids.